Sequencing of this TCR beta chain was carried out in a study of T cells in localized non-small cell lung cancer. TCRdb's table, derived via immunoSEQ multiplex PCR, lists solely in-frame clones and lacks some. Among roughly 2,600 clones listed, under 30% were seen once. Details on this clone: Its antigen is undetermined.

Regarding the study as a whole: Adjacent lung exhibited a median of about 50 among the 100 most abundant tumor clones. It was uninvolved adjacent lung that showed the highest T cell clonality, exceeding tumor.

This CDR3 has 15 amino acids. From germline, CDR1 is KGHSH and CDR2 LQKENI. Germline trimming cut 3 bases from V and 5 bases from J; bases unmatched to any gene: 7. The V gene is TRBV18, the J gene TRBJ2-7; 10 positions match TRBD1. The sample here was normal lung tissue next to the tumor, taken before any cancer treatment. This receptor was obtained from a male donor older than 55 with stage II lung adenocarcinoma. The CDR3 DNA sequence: TGTGCCAGCTCACCGGCTCGGGACAGGGGTCACGAGCAGTACTTC. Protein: CASSPARDRGHEQYF.